These 5 T cell receptor beta chains originate from one sample sequenced in a study of CD8+CD57+ T cells in acquired aplastic anemia. The template used for profiling TCR beta VDJ and CDR3 was genomic DNA. One entry per CDR3 protein, called by TCRdb with MiXCR from the reads. Of some 180,000 distinct CDR3 sequences in the sample, less than 55% were seen once. The source material was sorted CD4+, CD8+, or CD8+CD57+ T cells (not recorded which) from PBMCs. These receptors were obtained from a human donor in good health.

This clonotype was observed a handful of times. The chain employs TRBV10-3 and TRBJ1-2; 9 positions agree with TRBD1. Germline V gene sequence: CDR1 ENHRY, CDR2 SYGVKD. J gave up 8 bases and V 6 bases, and 10 bases lay outside the gene matches. There are 14 residues in the CDR3. The CDR3 sequence is CAISARDRAQGYTF. CDR3 nucleotide sequence: TGTGCCATCAGCGCACGGGACAGGGCGCAAGGCTACACCTTC.

This chain joins TRBV18 and TRBJ2-5; TRBD1 is a possible D gene (6 bases). Between the trimmed V and J ends, which lost 3 bases and 5 bases, there was a span of 13 bases. This CDR3 comprises 14 residues. CDR1 is KGHSH, CDR2 LQKENI, per germline. CDR3 nucleotide sequence: TGTGCCAGCTCACCCCTACAGGGAAAGGAGACCCAGTACTTC. Residues: CASSPLQGKETQYF. Complete variable domain (other parts from reference TRBV18 and TRBJ2-5): NAGVMQNPRHLVRRRGQEARLRCSPMKGHSHVYWYRQLPEEGLKFMVYLQKENIIDESGMPKERFSAEFPKEGPSILRIQQVVRGDSAAYFCASSPLQGKETQYFGPGTRLLVL.

This chain links TRBV10-3 with TRBJ2-3, with TRBD1 as a possible D gene (6 bases). Germline V gives CDR1 ENHRY, CDR2 SYGVKD. This CDR3 comprises 12 residues. V dropped 9 bases and J dropped 8 bases, with 15 bases sitting between them. In nucleotides, the CDR3 is TGTGCCATAGGGACACAAGGACGTACGCAGTATTTT. This gives the protein CAIGTQGRTQYF.

This clonotype has at least ten counts. The CDR3, as DNA: TGTGCCAGCAGGCCCACTAGCGGGGGTAGATTCGAGCAGTACTTC. It encodes CASRPTSGGRFEQYF. The chain links TRBV12-3 or TRBV12-4 to TRBJ2-7, with 11 nucleotides matching TRBD2. With 6 bases clipped from V and 6 bases from J, the junction kept 10 bases outside the gene matches. The CDR3 contains 15 residues.

As concerns this clonotype: A much larger clone is a single base away; this may be a read error. V is TRBV6-1 and J is TRBJ2-3; 11 nucleotides agree with TRBD1. The V and J ends lost 6 bases and 2 bases, in that order; junction bases with no gene match: 4. CDR1 MNHNS and CDR2 SASEGT come from the germline V gene. The CDR3 loop spans 15 amino acids. CDR3 in amino acids: CASRGQGAYTDTQYF. In nucleotides, the CDR3 is TGTGCCAGCAGAGGACAGGGGGCCTACACAGATACGCAGTATTTT.